What follows describes a single T cell receptor beta chain. Its antigen remains unknown. The study ran its PCR with 60 Vbeta and 13 Jbeta primers. Sequencing was performed with immunoSEQ multiplex PCR; in TCRdb, only in-frame clones are kept and a portion is missing. The repertoire holds about 100,000 clones, approximately 85% seen once, with under 5% in the top ten. These data belong to a study of cytomegalovirus exposure and HLA in healthy donors. In the study overall: There were roughly 110 million unique TCR beta sequences, drawn from about 190 million T cells, in an earlier analysis. Study observations and caveats: No immune exposure information besides CMV serostatus was available. Indistinguishability led to the exclusion of some V segments, TRBV6-2 and TRBV6-3 included. Using the classifier, cytomegalovirus status was reportedly diagnosed with high specificity and sensitivity.

V trimming: 3 bases; J trimming: 8 bases; junction bases outside the gene matches: 12. Germline-derived CDR1 and CDR2 are MNHEY and SMNVEV (reference sequence). This CDR3 has 15 residues. Sequencing was performed on PBMCs. The TCR comes from a young man in good health and CMV-seronegative. The rearrangement links TRBV27 to TRBJ1-2, with TRBD1 identical over 7 bases. CDR3 in DNA: TGTGCCAGCAGTTTCCCCAGGGGGGCAAGGGAAGGCTACACCTTC. Encoded protein: CASSFPRGAREGYTF.